Shown below are 13 T cell receptor beta chains from a single sample sequenced in a study of neurological immune-mediated disorders. TCRdb re-called the 5' RACE reads through MiXCR, storing one row per CDR3 protein. The data show almost 85,000 distinct CDR3 sequences, around 2.6% seen once. The sequenced sample was PBMCs. These receptors all stem from a woman aged 25 to 39 with multiple sclerosis.

This clonotype was counted ten times or more. The chain has TRBV5-4 and TRBJ1-1; no clear D gene. V lost 5 bases and J lost 7, with 21 bases in between. CDR3 length: 15 residues. Germline V gene lookup returns CDR1 SGHNT and CDR2 YYREEE (reference sequence). The CDR3 region has the DNA TGTGCCAGCAGTTCCCCGGAGGATGTTTTTGGTGAAGCTTTCTTT. As protein: CASSSPEDVFGEAFF.

This clonotype showed up many times. This chain links TRBV4-3 with TRBJ1-5; D not resolved. V lost 0 bases and J 2 bases, leaving 5 bases between the germline ends. This CDR3 is 14 amino acids long. Germline V gene sequence: CDR1 LGHNA, CDR2 YSLEER. CDR3 in amino acids: CASSQDSRNQPQHF. CDR3 bases: TGCGCCAGCAGCCAAGACAGTCGCAATCAGCCCCAGCATTTT.

This clonotype was counted at least ten times. The chain is built from TRBV20-1 and TRBJ2-7, with D maybe TRBD1 (5 bases). Germline V gene lookup returns CDR1 DFQATT and CDR2 SNEGSKA (reference sequence). Trimming pared 3 bases from V and 4 bases from J, leaving 13 bases between. The CDR3 has 13 residues. The CDR3 nucleotides are TGCAGTGCTAGCCCAGGACAACCTTACGAGCAGTACTTC. Residues: CSASPGQPYEQYF.

This clonotype was counted many times. The rearrangement joins TRBV20-1 to TRBJ2-3, with TRBD2 identical over 10 bases. Germline CDR1 DFQATT, CDR2 SNEGSKA (reference sequence). After removal of 8 bases from V and 2 bases from J, the junction contained 7 bases not matched to a gene. The CDR3 loop spans 14 amino acids. This CDR3 is CSRRLAGATDTQYF. In DNA, the CDR3 is TGCAGTCGGAGACTAGCGGGCGCCACAGATACGCAGTATTTT.

The sample holds many counts of this clonotype. This chain links TRBV20-1 with TRBJ2-7, with TRBD2 matching 12 bases. Germline loops: CDR1 DFQATT, CDR2 SNEGSKA (reference sequence). The CDR3 extends over 15 amino acids. The V gene end was trimmed by 6 bases and the J gene end by 3 bases; junction bases not matched to a gene: 9. CDR3 nucleotide sequence: TGCAGTGCGAGAAGACTAGCGGGGGATCTCTACGAGCAGTACTTC. As protein: CSARRLAGDLYEQYF.

This clonotype was counted ten times or more. The rearrangement links TRBV12-3 or TRBV12-4 to TRBJ2-1, with a weak D call TRBD1 (5 bases). The CDR3 runs to 12 residues. Trimming cost V 6 bases and J 7 bases, with 10 bases left between them. CDR3 loop: CASSSRVNEQFF. The CDR3 DNA reads TGTGCCAGCAGCTCCAGGGTGAATGAGCAGTTCTTC.

This clonotype was detected many times. The chain carries TRBV5-6 and TRBJ2-7; 7 positions agree with TRBD1. CDR1 and CDR2 from the germline V gene are SGHDT and YYEEEE. V shed 3 bases and J 3 bases; nucleotides not matched to a gene: 9. There are 15 residues in the CDR3. The CDR3 sequence is CASSYSDRAGYEQYF. Written as DNA, the CDR3 is TGTGCCAGCAGCTATTCTGACAGGGCAGGCTACGAGCAGTACTTC.

About this clonotype itself: A much larger clone lies a single base off, so this may be a read error. V is TRBV18 and J is TRBJ1-1, with TRBD1 as a possible D gene (5 bases). Germline V gives CDR1 KGHSH, CDR2 LQKENI. The CDR3 loop spans 14 amino acids. V lost 6 bases and J 1 base, leaving 12 bases between the germline ends. As DNA, the CDR3 is TGTGCCAGCTCCCAACAGGAGGAGAACACTGAAGCTTTCTTT. Translating it yields CASSQQEENTEAFF.

This clonotype was counted at least ten times. The V call is TRBV5-6, the J call TRBJ1-1; D not resolved. Germline-derived CDR1 and CDR2 are SGHDT and YYEEEE. The ends were cut back, 3 bases at V and 1 base at J, with 10 bases in the middle. This CDR3 has 14 residues. CDR3 sequence (DNA): TGTGCCAGCAGCTACGGGTCACCGAACACTGAAGCTTTCTTT. Its protein is CASSYGSPNTEAFF. The full variable domain, completed using reference TRBV5-6 and TRBJ1-1, is DAGVTQSPTHLIKTRGQQVTLRCSPKSGHDTVSWYQQALGQGPQFIFQYYEEEERQRGNFPDRFSGHQFPNYSSELNVNALLLGDSALYLCASSYGSPNTEAFFGQGTRLTVV.

This clonotype was seen at least ten times. This chain joins TRBV7-2 and TRBJ2-3; 16 bases match TRBD2. This CDR3 spans 16 amino acids. Germline V gives CDR1 SGHTA, CDR2 FQGNSA. With 4 bases clipped from V and 7 bases from J, the junction kept 5 bases outside the gene matches. CDR3 in amino acids: CASSSGLAGGPYTQYF. The CDR3, as DNA: TGTGCCAGCAGCTCGGGACTAGCGGGAGGGCCTTATACGCAGTATTTT.

This clonotype was seen at least ten times. V gene TRBV3-1 combines with J gene TRBJ2-5; 8 bases map to TRBD2. CDR1 and CDR2 from the germline V gene are LGHDT and YNNKEL (reference sequence). There are 17 residues in the CDR3. J was trimmed by 2 bases and V by 2 bases; bases with no gene match: 10. CDR3 in DNA: TGTGCCAGCAGCCAATCTTTAACTAGCGGCGCACAAGAGACCCAGTACTTC. Amino acid sequence: CASSQSLTSGAQETQYF.

This clonotype was picked up many times. The chain couples TRBV5-5 to TRBJ2-5; the D gene is possibly TRBD1 (6 bases). Germline CDR1 reads SGHKS; CDR2 reads YYEKEE (reference sequence). The CDR3 length is 16 residues. Trimming shortened V by 0 bases and J by 0 bases, and 12 bases separated the two germline ends. The DNA for the CDR3 is TGTGCCAGCAGCTTGGACAGGGTAGAGTACCAAGAGACCCAGTACTTC. Encoded protein: CASSLDRVEYQETQYF.

At least ten counts were recorded for this clonotype. This chain joins TRBV6-5 and TRBJ2-3, with TRBD1 as a possible D gene (6 bases). The ends were cut back, 5 bases at V and 1 base at J, with 10 bases in the middle. Looked up from germline, CDR1 is MNHEY and CDR2 is SVGAGI. The CDR3 totals 14 residues. The CDR3 sequence is CASSQRQGTDTQYF. DNA of the CDR3: TGTGCCAGCAGTCAAAGACAGGGCACAGATACGCAGTATTTT.